These 25 T cell receptor beta chains came from one sample sequenced in a study of blood T cell repertoires in COVID-19. Clones were sequenced by immunoSEQ multiplex PCR, and TCRdb holds only the in-frame ones, with some missing. The sample holds some 300,000 clones; around 90% are singletons and the top ten take around 4.5%. The specimen sequenced was PBMCs or T cells enriched from blood (not recorded which). These receptors were taken from a woman in her late teens or twenties with acute COVID-19.

The CDR3 reads CASSHRTGQETQYF. CDR3 DNA: TGTGCCAGCTCACACCGGACAGGGCAAGAGACCCAGTACTTC. The chain uses TRBV18 and TRBJ2-5; 8 bases fit TRBD1. Germline CDR1 reads KGHSH; CDR2 reads LQKENI. The V gene end was trimmed by 4 bases and the J gene end by 2 bases; junction bases not matched to a gene: 3. The length of the CDR3 is 14 residues.

The rearrangement links TRBV18 to TRBJ2-3; D is ambiguous. Germline assignment: CDR1 KGHSH and CDR2 LQKENI. The CDR3 runs 13 residues. Deletions cut 5 bases from V and 3 bases from J, with 9 bases between. CDR3 sequence (DNA): TGTGCCAGCTCAGGAACGCGGACAGATACGCAGTATTTT. Residues: CASSGTRTDTQYF. Full variable domain (remainder filled in from reference TRBV18 and TRBJ2-3): NAGVMQNPRHLVRRRGQEARLRCSPMKGHSHVYWYRQLPEEGLKFMVYLQKENIIDESGMPKERFSAEFPKEGPSILRIQQVVRGDSAAYFCASSGTRTDTQYFGPGTRLTVL.

The table lists this clone with a count of one. The chain employs TRBV25-1 and TRBJ1-1; the D gene is possibly TRBD1 (6 bases). Germline CDR1 and CDR2: MGHDK and SYGVNS. The CDR3 loop spans 13 amino acids. V shed 7 bases and J shed 0 bases, with 9 bases lying between them. CDR3 nucleotide sequence: TGTGCCAGCATGGGGGCCATGAACACTGAAGCTTTCTTT. Encoded protein: CASMGAMNTEAFF. Combining the CDR3 with reference TRBV25-1 and TRBJ1-1 gives the whole variable domain EADIYQTPRYLVIGTGKKITLECSQTMGHDKMYWYQQDPGMELHLIHYSYGVNSTEKGDLSSESTVSRIRTEHFPLTLESARPSHTSQYLCASMGAMNTEAFFGQGTRLTVV.

V usage is TRBV5-1 and J usage is TRBJ2-3, with 9 nucleotides matching TRBD1. This CDR3 has 16 amino acids. V lost 0 bases, J lost 7 bases, and 9 bases stayed unmatched. CDR1 and CDR2 from the germline V gene are SGHRS and YFSETQ. The CDR3 DNA sequence: TGCGCCAGCAGCTTGGCCGTTACAGGGGGCCCAAATACGCAGTATTTT. Translated, it gives CASSLAVTGGPNTQYF.

The genes are TRBV6-4 and TRBJ1-2; TRBD1 might be the D (6 bases). This CDR3 comprises 13 residues. Germline V lookup: CDR1 MRHNA, CDR2 SNTAGT. Trimming shortened V by 6 bases and J by 6 bases, and 14 bases separated the two germline ends. The CDR3: CASRGSGGDGYTF. CDR3 sequence (DNA): TGTGCCAGCAGGGGTTCGGGGGGCGATGGCTACACCTTC.

The CDR3 sequence is CASHGQLYGYTF. The DNA of the CDR3 is TGTGCCAGCCATGGACAGCTCTATGGCTACACCTTC. This chain joins TRBV7-9 and TRBJ1-2; perhaps TRBD1 as D (6 bases). This CDR3 is built from 12 residues. Germline assignment: CDR1 SEHNR and CDR2 FQNEAQ (reference sequence). Trimming cost V 8 bases and J 4 bases, with 11 bases left between them.

J is TRBJ1-5 and V is TRBV18; D call uncertain. Germline V gives CDR1 KGHSH, CDR2 LQKENI. Trimming removed 3 bases from V and 0 bases from J, with 6 bases in between. CDR3 length equals 14 residues. CDR3 in amino acids: CASSPLYSNQPQHF. The DNA of the CDR3 is TGTGCCAGCTCACCCCTTTATAGCAATCAGCCCCAGCATTTT.

The chain is built from TRBV6-5 and TRBJ1-2; 9 bases line up with TRBD1. Trimming cost V 0 bases and J 8 bases; bases outside gene matches: 1. Per germline, CDR1 MNHEY and CDR2 SVGAGI. This CDR3 region has 13 residues. The CDR3 bases are TGTGCCAGCAGTTACTCGGACAGGGGAGGCTACACCTTC. Translating it yields CASSYSDRGGYTF.

This clone was seen once. This chain joins TRBV2 and TRBJ1-1; 9 nucleotides agree with TRBD1. The germline gives CDR1 SNHLY, CDR2 FYNNEI. V was pared by 6 bases and J by 1 base, with 6 bases of the junction left unmatched. This CDR3 region has 15 residues. CDR3 sequence (DNA): TGTGCCAGCAGACGACAGGGGGTAGAGAACACTGAAGCTTTCTTT. Residues: CASRRQGVENTEAFF.

This clone is a singleton in its sample. This chain joins TRBV3-1 (or the pseudogene TRBV3-2) and TRBJ2-1, with D perhaps matching TRBD2 (5 bases). This CDR3 is 14 amino acids long. Germline V gene data show CDR1 as LGHDT and CDR2 as YNNKEL (reference sequence). V lost 4 bases and J 7 bases, leaving 14 bases between the germline ends. This CDR3 is CASSPSSRPNEQFF. The CDR3 DNA follows: TGTGCCAGCAGCCCGTCTAGCAGGCCTAATGAGCAGTTCTTC.

V usage is TRBV11-2 and J usage is TRBJ2-5; 9 bases fit TRBD1. The CDR3 is 17 residues long. The V and J ends lost 4 bases and 2 bases, in that order; junction bases with no gene match: 11. Germline assignment: CDR1 SGHAT and CDR2 FQNNGV. The CDR3 sequence: CASSSLAGTGRQETQYF. The CDR3 coding sequence is TGTGCCAGCAGCTCTCTCGCCGGGACAGGGCGACAAGAGACCCAGTACTTC.

The chain carries TRBV10-3 and TRBJ2-7; 9 positions match TRBD2. Germline assignment: CDR1 ENHRY and CDR2 SYGVKD. The CDR3 loop spans 14 amino acids. Trimming removed 6 bases from V and 5 bases from J; junction bases left unmatched: 8. The DNA for the CDR3 is TGTGCCATCAGCTTTAGCGGGAGTAGTGACGAGCAGTACTTC. This codes for CAISFSGSSDEQYF.

The rearrangement joins TRBV7-9 to TRBJ1-2, with 7 bases matching TRBD1. Unmatched junction bases numbered 9, after V lost 5 bases and J lost 6 bases. This CDR3 is 14 amino acids long. Germline V lookup: CDR1 SEHNR, CDR2 FQNEAQ (reference sequence). CDR3 in amino acids: CASSPAGTVDGYTF. The CDR3 DNA reads as TGTGCCAGCAGCCCCGCCGGGACAGTTGATGGCTACACCTTC. Complete variable domain (other parts from reference TRBV7-9 and TRBJ1-2): DTGVSQNPRHKITKRGQNVTFRCDPISEHNRLYWYRQTLGQGPEFLTYFQNEAQLEKSRLLSDRFSAERPKGSFSTLEIQRTEQGDSAMYLCASSPAGTVDGYTFGSGTRLTVV.

The CDR3 loop is CASSLGWGGSIHEQYF. CDR3 nucleotide sequence: TGTGCCAGCAGTTTAGGGTGGGGCGGGAGTATCCACGAGCAGTACTTC. The chain employs TRBV27 and TRBJ2-7, with 7 bases identical to TRBD2. Germline V gene data show CDR1 as MNHEY and CDR2 as SMNVEV (reference sequence). CDR3 length: 16 residues. Trimming took 2 bases from V and 5 from J; bases not matched to a gene: 12.

The chain joins TRBV6-5 to TRBJ1-1; D is possibly TRBD1 (6 bases). The CDR3 spans 15 residues. CDR1 is MNHEY and CDR2 is SVGAGI in the germline V gene. V lost 0 bases, J lost 5 bases, and 13 bases lay in between. Here the CDR3 reads CASSYSGGRKTEAFF. The CDR3 nucleotides read TGTGCCAGCAGTTACTCAGGGGGAAGAAAAACTGAAGCTTTCTTT.

The chain uses TRBV11-2 and TRBJ2-1; TRBD2 matches 8 bases. The ends lost 5 bases at V and 3 bases at J; junction bases unmatched: 9. CDR3 length: 16 residues. Germline V CDR1 and CDR2: SGHAT, FQNNGV. Written as DNA, the CDR3 is TGTGCCAGCAGCCCCCCCCGGGAGGGCGGCTACAATGAGCAGTTCTTC. Protein sequence: CASSPPREGGYNEQFF.

This chain links TRBV11-2 with TRBJ1-1; TRBD1 might be the D (5 bases). The germline V gene has CDR1 SGHAT and CDR2 FQNNGV. The V gene lost 5 bases and the J gene lost 4 bases, with 14 bases spanning the gap. CDR3 length equals 14 residues. The CDR3 sequence is CASSRDSGFTEAFF. The CDR3 DNA reads as TGTGCCAGCAGCCGTGACAGTGGGTTCACTGAAGCTTTCTTT.

The V and J genes are TRBV7-9 and TRBJ1-6; 9 nucleotides line up with TRBD1. V was clipped by 5 bases and J by 4 bases; unmatched bases: 3. The V gene's germline CDR1 is SEHNR and CDR2 FQNEAQ (reference sequence). This CDR3 is built from 15 residues. The CDR3 nucleotides read TGTGCCAGCAGCAGACAGGGGGAGTATAATTCACCCCTCCACTTT. Its translation: CASSRQGEYNSPLHF.

There are a few counts of this clone. The rearrangement uses TRBV2 and TRBJ2-7; D is uncertain. The germline V gene has CDR1 SNHLY and CDR2 FYNNEI. CDR3 length: 12 residues. V dropped 3 bases and J dropped 2 bases, with 5 bases sitting between them. Here the CDR3 DNA reads TGTGCCAGCAGTGAGGCCCCCTACGAGCAGTACTTC. This encodes CASSEAPYEQYF.

This rearrangement joins TRBV29-1 to TRBJ2-1; D is uncertain. With 7 bases removed from V and 7 bases from J, the gap between germline ends came to 8 bases. Germline assignment: CDR1 SQVTM and CDR2 ANQGSEA. The CDR3 consists of 10 residues. The CDR3 spells CSALKNEQFF. The CDR3 DNA reads TGCAGCGCTCTAAAGAATGAGCAGTTCTTC.

This chain links TRBV28 with TRBJ2-6; TRBD1 matches at 11 bases. This CDR3 is built from 16 residues. Germline V lookup: CDR1 MDHEN, CDR2 SYDVKM. After removal of 8 bases from V and 0 bases from J, the junction contained 3 bases not matched to a gene. CDR3 nucleotides: TGTGCCAGCGGGGGGACAGGGGGCTCTGGGGCCAACGTCCTGACTTTC. Amino acids: CASGGTGGSGANVLTF.

The chain couples TRBV19 to TRBJ2-2; 9 bases line up with TRBD1. The CDR3 extends over 16 amino acids. Trimming took 5 bases from V and 7 from J; bases not matched to a gene: 11. The V gene's germline CDR1 is LNHDA and CDR2 SQIVND (reference sequence). CDR3 in amino acids: CASSSIPGGQGGELFF. The CDR3 coding sequence is TGTGCCAGTAGTTCAATACCGGGGGGACAGGGCGGGGAGCTGTTTTTT.

The V call is TRBV12-3 or TRBV12-4, the J call TRBJ2-7; no definite D call. The CDR3 totals 12 residues. The V end lost 5 bases, the J end lost 1 base, and 6 bases lay between the germline ends. The CDR3 protein is CASSPSSYEQYF. The CDR3 coding sequence is TGTGCCAGCAGTCCCAGTTCCTACGAGCAGTACTTC.

This sequence joins TRBV10-3 and TRBJ2-7; TRBD2 matches at 11 bases. V dropped 8 bases and J dropped 1; count of bases not matched to a gene: 4. CDR3 length: 14 amino acids. CDR1 is ENHRY, CDR2 SYGVKD, per germline. CDR3 region: CAIRRLAGSYEQYF. The DNA of the CDR3 is TGTGCCATCCGGAGACTAGCGGGGTCCTACGAGCAGTACTTC.

The V and J genes are TRBV11-3 and TRBJ1-1; D unresolved. This CDR3 spans 14 amino acids. Germline CDR1 is SGHNT and CDR2 is YENEEA. V was cut by 4 bases and J by 10 bases, with 19 bases left in between. In DNA form, the CDR3 reads TGTGCCAGCAGCTCCCAAGAGGAGAGGGTCGTAGCTTTCTTT. Residues: CASSSQEERVVAFF. The full variable domain, its missing parts supplied by reference TRBV11-3 and TRBJ1-1, is EAGVVQSPRYKIIEKKQPVAFWCNPISGHNTLYWYLQNLGQGPELLIRYENEEAVDDSQLPKDRFSAERLKGVDSTLKIQPAELGDSAVYLCASSSQEERVVAFFGQGTRLTVV.